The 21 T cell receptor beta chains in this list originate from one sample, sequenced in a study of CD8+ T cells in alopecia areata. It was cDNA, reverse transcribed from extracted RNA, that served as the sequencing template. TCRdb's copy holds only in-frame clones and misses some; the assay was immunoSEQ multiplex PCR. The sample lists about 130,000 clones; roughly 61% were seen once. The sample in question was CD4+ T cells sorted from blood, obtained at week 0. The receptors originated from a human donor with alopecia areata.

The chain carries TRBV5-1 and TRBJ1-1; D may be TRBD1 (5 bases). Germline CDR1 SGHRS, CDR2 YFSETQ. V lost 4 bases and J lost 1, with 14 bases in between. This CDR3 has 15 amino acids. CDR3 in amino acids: CASSRDSGGNTEAFF. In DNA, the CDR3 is TGCGCCAGCAGCAGGGACTCCGGGGGGAACACTGAAGCTTTCTTT.

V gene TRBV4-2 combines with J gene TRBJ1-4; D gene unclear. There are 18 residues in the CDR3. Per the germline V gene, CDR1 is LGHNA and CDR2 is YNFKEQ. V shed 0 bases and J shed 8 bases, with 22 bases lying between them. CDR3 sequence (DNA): TGTGCCAGCAGCCAAGATACGGGATCTCGGGGAGTAGGAGAAAAACTGTTTTTT. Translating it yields CASSQDTGSRGVGEKLFF.

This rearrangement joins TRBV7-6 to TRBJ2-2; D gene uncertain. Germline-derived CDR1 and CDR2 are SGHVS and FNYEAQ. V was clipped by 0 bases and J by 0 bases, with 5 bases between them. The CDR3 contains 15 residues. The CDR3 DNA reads TGTGCCAGCAGCTTAGCGGCTCCGAACACCGGGGAGCTGTTTTTT. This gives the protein CASSLAAPNTGELFF.

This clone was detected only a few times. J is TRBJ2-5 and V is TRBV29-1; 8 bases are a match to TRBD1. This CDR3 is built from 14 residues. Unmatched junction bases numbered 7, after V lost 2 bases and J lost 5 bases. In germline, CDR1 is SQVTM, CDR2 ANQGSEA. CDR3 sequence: CSVESQGVGETQYF. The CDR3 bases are TGCAGCGTTGAATCACAGGGGGTGGGGGAGACCCAGTACTTC.

CDR3 nucleotides: TGTGCCTGGAGACTCCAGGGGGCCAACGTCCTGACTTTC. As protein: CAWRLQGANVLTF. The chain couples TRBV30 to TRBJ2-6, with D uncertain. The germline CDR1 and CDR2 sequences are GTSNPN and SVGIG (reference sequence). The V end lost 3 bases, the J end lost 4 bases, and 7 bases lay between the germline ends. The CDR3 extends over 13 amino acids. The whole variable domain, filled in from reference TRBV30 and TRBJ2-6, reads SQTIHQWPATLVQPVGSPLSLECTVEGTSNPNLYWYRQAAGRGLQLLFYSVGIGQISSEVPQNLSASRPQDRQFILSSKKLLLSDSGFYLCAWRLQGANVLTFGAGSRLTVL.

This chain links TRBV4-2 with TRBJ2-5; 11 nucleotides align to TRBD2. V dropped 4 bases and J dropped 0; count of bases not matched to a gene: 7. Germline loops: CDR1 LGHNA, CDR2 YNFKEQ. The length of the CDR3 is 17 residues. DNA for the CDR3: TGTGCCAGCAGCCCCGGGACTAGCGGAATAAACCAAGAGACCCAGTACTTC. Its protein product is CASSPGTSGINQETQYF.

The CDR3 protein is CASRPTWTSGGPYNEQFF. The CDR3, as DNA: TGTGCCAGCAGACCGACCTGGACTAGCGGGGGTCCTTACAATGAGCAGTTCTTC. The chain is built from TRBV27 and TRBJ2-1; 13 bases fit TRBD2. CDR1 is MNHEY, CDR2 SMNVEV, per germline (reference sequence). With V trimmed by 6 bases and J by 4 bases, 12 bases remained unmatched. CDR3 length equals 18 residues.

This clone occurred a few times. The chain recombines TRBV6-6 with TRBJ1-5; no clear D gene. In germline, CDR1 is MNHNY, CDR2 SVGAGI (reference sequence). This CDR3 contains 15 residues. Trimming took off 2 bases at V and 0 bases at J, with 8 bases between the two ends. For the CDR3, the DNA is TGTGCCAGCAGTTACAGCCAGTATAGCAATCAGCCCCAGCATTTT. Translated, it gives CASSYSQYSNQPQHF.

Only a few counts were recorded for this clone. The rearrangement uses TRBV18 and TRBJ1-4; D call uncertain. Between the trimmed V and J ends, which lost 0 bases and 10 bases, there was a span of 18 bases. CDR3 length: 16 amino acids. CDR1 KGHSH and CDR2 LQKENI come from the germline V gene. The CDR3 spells CASSPPRSSQTGKLFF. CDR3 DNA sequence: TGTGCCAGCTCACCACCCCGGTCATCACAAACGGGAAAACTGTTTTTT.

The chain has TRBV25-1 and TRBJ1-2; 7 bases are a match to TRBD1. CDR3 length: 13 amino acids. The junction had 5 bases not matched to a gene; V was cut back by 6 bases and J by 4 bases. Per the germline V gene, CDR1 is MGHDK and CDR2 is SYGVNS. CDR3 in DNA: TGTGCCAGCAGCCCCGGGACAGCCTATGGCTACACCTTC. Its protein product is CASSPGTAYGYTF.

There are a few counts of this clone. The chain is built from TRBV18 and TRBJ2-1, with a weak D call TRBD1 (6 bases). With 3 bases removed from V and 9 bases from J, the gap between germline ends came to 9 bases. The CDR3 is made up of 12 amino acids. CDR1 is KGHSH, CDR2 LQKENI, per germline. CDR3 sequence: CASSPDSLEQFF. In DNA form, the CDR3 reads TGTGCCAGCTCACCGGACAGCCTTGAGCAGTTCTTC.

The CDR3, as DNA: TGTGCCAGCAGCCCGAAGGGGGGAGTTGAGACCCAGTACTTC. It encodes CASSPKGGVETQYF. This sequence joins TRBV7-3 and TRBJ2-5, with D tentatively TRBD1 or TRBD2 (6 bases each). V lost 5 bases to trimming and J lost 5 bases, with 15 bases between them. Germline V gene lookup returns CDR1 SGHTA and CDR2 FQGTGA. The CDR3 length is 14 residues.

CDR3 DNA sequence: TGTGCCTGGAGTCCAGGTCTCTCTACCGGGGAGCTGTTTTTT. Protein: CAWSPGLSTGELFF. V usage is TRBV30 and J usage is TRBJ2-2; D is unclear. The V gene lost 2 bases and the J gene lost 5 bases, with 12 bases spanning the gap. This CDR3 has 14 residues. Germline V gene lookup returns CDR1 GTSNPN and CDR2 SVGIG (reference sequence).

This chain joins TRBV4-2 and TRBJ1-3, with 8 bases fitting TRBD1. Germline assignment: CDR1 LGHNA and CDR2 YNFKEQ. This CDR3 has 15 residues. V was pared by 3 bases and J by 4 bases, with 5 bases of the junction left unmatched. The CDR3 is CASSHRTGRGNTIYF. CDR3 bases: TGTGCCAGCAGCCACAGGACAGGGAGAGGAAACACCATATATTTT.

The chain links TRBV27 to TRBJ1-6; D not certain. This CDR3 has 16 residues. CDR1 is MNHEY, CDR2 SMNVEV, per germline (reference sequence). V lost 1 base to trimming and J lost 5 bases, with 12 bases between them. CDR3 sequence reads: CASSLFTPGDNSPLHF. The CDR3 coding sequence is TGTGCCAGCAGTTTATTTACCCCCGGGGATAATTCACCCCTCCACTTT.

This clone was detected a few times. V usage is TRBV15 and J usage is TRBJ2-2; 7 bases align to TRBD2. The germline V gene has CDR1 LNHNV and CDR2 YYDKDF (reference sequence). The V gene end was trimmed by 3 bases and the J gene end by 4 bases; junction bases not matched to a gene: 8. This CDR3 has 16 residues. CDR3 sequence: CATSRGLGGSTGELFF. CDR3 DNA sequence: TGTGCCACCAGCAGGGGACTCGGGGGGAGCACCGGGGAGCTGTTTTTT.

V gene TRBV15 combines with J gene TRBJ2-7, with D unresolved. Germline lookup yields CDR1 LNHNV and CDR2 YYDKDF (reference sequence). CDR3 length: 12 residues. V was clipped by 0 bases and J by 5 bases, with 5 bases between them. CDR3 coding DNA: TGTGCCACCAGCAGAGATTGGCACGAGCAGTACTTC. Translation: CATSRDWHEQYF.

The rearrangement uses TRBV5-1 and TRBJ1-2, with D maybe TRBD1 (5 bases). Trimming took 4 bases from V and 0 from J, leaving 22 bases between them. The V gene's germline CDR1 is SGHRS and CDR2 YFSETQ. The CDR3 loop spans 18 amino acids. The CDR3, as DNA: TGCGCCAGCAGCGAGCCCCTGGCTATGACAGAAACTAACTATGGCTACACCTTC. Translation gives CASSEPLAMTETNYGYTF.

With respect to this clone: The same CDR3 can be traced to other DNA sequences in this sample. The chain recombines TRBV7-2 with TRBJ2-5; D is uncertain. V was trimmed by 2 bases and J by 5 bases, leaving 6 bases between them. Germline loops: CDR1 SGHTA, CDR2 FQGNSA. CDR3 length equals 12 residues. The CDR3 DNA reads TGTGCCAGCAGCTTACGGGCGGAGACCCAGTACTTC. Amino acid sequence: CASSLRAETQYF.

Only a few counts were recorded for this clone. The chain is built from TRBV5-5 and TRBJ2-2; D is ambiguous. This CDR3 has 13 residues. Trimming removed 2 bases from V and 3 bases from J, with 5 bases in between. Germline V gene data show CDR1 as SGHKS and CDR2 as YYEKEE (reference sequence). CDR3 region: CASSLMDTGELFF. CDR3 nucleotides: TGTGCCAGCAGCTTAATGGACACCGGGGAGCTGTTTTTT.

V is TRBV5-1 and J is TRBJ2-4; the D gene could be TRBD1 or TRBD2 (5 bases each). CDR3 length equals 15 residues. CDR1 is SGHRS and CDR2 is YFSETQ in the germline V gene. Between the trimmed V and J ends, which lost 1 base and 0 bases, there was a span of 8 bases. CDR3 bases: TGCGCCAGCAGCTTGATGGGGGAAGCCAAAAACATTCAGTACTTC. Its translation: CASSLMGEAKNIQYF.